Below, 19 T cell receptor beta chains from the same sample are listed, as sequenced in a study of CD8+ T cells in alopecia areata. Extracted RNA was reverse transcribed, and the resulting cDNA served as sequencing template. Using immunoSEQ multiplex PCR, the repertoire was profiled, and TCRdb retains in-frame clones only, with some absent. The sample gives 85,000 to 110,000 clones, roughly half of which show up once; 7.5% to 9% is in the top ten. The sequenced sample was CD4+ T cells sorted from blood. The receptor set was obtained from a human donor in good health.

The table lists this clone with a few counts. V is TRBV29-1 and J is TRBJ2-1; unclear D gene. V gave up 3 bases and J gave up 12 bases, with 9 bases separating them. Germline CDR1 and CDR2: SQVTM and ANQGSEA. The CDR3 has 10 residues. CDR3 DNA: TGCAGCGTTGATGAAATCGGGCAGTTCTTC. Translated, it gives CSVDEIGQFF.

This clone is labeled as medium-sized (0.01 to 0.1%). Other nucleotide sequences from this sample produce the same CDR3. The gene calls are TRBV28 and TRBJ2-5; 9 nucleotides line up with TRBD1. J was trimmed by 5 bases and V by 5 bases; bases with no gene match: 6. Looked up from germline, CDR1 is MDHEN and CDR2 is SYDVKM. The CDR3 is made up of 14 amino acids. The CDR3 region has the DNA TGTGCCAGCAGTCGGGGACAGGGCCGGGAGACCCAGTACTTC. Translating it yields CASSRGQGRETQYF.

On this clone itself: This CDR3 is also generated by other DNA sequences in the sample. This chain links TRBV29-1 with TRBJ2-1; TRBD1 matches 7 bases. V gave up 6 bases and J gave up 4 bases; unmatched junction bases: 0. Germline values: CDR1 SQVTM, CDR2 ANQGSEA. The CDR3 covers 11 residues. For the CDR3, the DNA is TGCAGCGTGGACAGGTACAATGAGCAGTTCTTC. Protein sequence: CSVDRYNEQFF.

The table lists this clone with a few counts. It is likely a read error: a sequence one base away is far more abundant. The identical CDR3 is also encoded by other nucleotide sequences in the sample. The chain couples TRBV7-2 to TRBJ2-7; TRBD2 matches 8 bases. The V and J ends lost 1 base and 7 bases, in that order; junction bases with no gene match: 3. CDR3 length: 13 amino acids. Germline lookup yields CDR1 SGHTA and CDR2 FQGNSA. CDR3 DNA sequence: TGTGCCAGCAGCTTAGAGGGCGGGGGGGAGCAGTACTTC. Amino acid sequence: CASSLEGGGEQYF.

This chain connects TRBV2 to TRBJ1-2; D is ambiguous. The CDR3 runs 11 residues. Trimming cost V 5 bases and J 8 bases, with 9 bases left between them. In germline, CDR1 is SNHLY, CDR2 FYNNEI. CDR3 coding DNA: TGTGCCAGCAGTTACGCGGGGGGCTACACCTTC. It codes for CASSYAGGYTF.

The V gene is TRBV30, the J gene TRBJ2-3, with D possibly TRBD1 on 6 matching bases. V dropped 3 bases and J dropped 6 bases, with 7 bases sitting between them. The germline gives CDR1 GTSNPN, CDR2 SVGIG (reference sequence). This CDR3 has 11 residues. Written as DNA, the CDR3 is TGTGCCTGGAGAACAGGGGATACGCAGTATTTT. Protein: CAWRTGDTQYF.

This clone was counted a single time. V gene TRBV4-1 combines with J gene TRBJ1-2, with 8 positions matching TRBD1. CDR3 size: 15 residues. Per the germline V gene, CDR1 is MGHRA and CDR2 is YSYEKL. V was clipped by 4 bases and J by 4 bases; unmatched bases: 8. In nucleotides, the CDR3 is TGCGCCAGCAGCCGCCCTACAGGGGGAGGCTATGGCTACACCTTC. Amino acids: CASSRPTGGGYGYTF.

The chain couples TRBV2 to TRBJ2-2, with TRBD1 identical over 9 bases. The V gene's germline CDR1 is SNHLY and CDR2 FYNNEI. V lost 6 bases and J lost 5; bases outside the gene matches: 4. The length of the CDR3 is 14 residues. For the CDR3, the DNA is TGTGCCAGCAGGAACAGGGGGCCAACCGGGGAGCTGTTTTTT. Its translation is CASRNRGPTGELFF.

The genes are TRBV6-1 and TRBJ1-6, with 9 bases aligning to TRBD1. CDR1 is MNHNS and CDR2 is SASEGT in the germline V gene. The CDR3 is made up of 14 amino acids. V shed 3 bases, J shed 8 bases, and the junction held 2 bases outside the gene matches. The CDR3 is CASSETGGDSPLHF. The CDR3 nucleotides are TGTGCCAGCAGTGAGACAGGGGGAGATTCACCCCTCCACTTT.

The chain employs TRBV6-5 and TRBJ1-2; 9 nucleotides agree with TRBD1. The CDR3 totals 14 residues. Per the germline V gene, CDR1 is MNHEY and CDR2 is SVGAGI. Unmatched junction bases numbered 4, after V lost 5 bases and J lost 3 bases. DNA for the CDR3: TGTGCCAGCAGTGAGCGGGACAGGGACTATGGCTACACCTTC. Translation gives CASSERDRDYGYTF.

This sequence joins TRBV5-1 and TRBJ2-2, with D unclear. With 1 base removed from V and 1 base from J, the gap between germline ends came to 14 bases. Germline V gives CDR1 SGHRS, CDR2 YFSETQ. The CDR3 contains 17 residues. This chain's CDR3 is CASSLQGLVLNTGELFF. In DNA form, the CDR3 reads TGCGCCAGCAGCTTGCAAGGCTTGGTGCTGAACACCGGGGAGCTGTTTTTT. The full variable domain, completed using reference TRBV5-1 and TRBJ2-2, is KAGVTQTPRYLIKTRGQQVTLSCSPISGHRSVSWYQQTPGQGLQFLFEYFSETQRNKGNFPGRFSGRQFSNSRSEMNVSTLELGDSALYLCASSLQGLVLNTGELFFGEGSRLTVL.

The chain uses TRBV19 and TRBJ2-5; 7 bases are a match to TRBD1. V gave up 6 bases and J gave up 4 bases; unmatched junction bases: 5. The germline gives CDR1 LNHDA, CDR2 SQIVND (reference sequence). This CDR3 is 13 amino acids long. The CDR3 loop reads CASSTTGIETQYF. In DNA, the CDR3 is TGTGCCAGTAGCACGACAGGGATAGAGACCCAGTACTTC.

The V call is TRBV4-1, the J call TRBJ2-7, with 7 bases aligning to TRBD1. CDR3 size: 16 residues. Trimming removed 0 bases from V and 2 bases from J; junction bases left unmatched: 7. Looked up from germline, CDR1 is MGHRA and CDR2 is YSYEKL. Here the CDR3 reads CASSQDGTVLPYEQYF. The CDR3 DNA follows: TGCGCCAGCAGCCAAGATGGGACAGTGCTACCCTACGAGCAGTACTTC.

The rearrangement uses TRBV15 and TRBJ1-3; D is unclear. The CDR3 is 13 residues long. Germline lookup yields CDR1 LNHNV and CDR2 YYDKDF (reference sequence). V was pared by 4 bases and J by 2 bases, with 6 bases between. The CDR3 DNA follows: TGTGCCACCAGCACCCCCCCTGGAAACACCATATATTTT. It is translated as CATSTPPGNTIYF.

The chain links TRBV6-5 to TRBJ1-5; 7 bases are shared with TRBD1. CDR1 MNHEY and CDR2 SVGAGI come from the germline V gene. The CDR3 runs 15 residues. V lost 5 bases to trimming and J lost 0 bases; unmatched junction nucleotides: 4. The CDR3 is CASSPGQYSNQPQHF. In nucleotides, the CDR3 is TGTGCCAGCAGTCCGGGACAGTATAGCAATCAGCCCCAGCATTTT.

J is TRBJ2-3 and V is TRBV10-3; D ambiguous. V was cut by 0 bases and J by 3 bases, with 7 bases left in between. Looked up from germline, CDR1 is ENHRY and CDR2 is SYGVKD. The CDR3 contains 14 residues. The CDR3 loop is CAISESPATDTQYF. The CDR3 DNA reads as TGTGCCATCAGTGAGTCCCCAGCGACAGATACGCAGTATTTT.

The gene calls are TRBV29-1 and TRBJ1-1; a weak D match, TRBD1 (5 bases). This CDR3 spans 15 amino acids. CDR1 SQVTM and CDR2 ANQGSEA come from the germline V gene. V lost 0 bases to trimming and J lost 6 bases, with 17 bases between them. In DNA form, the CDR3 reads TGCAGCGTTGAAGATCGGGGCCGGACCCCTTCTGAAGCTTTCTTT. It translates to CSVEDRGRTPSEAFF.

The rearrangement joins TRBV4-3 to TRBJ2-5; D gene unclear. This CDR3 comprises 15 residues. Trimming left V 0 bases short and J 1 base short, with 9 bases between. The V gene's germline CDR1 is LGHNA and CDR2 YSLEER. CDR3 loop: CASSQDPSTQETQYF. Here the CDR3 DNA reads TGCGCCAGCAGCCAAGATCCTAGTACCCAAGAGACCCAGTACTTC.

This chain's CDR3 is CASSLTPGLASYNEQFF. The CDR3 bases are TGCGCCAGCAGCTTGACACCGGGACTAGCGTCCTACAATGAGCAGTTCTTC. This chain joins TRBV5-1 and TRBJ2-1; TRBD2 agrees at 10 bases. There are 17 residues in the CDR3. V dropped 1 base and J dropped 1; count of bases not matched to a gene: 5. Germline V gene data show CDR1 as SGHRS and CDR2 as YFSETQ.